Detailed here is one T cell receptor beta chain. Authors' data handling: Nucleated cell number was recorded as an estimate derived from reference gene primer amplification. The repertoire was sequenced with immunoSEQ multiplex PCR; TCRdb's copy has only in-frame clones and lacks some. The V and J calls and the clone size are those of that table, but D and trimming were determined from the DNA. Counted here are 230,000 or so clones, 89% occurring once; the ten biggest clones make up less than 5%. The CDR3 totals 14 residues. Germline loops: CDR1 SQVTM, CDR2 ANQGSEA. Trimming shortened V by 0 bases and J by 13 bases, and 21 bases separated the two germline ends. The data were taken from a study of blood T cell repertoires in COVID-19. Study context: From the United States, Italy and Spain came samples of acute and convalescent COVID-19. PBMCs, B-cell-depleted T cells, or T cells provided the cDNA or gDNA that made up the material.

This TCR was sampled from a middle-aged woman who had recovered from COVID-19. This chain links TRBV29-1 with TRBJ2-5; possible D gene TRBD1, 7 bases. Input material: peripheral blood. CDR3 DNA sequence: TGCAGCGTTGAAGATCAGATACGCGGGACAGTCCCGTACTTC. Translation gives CSVEDQIRGTVPYF. The complete variable domain, with remaining parts taken from reference TRBV29-1 and TRBJ2-5, reads SAVISQKPSRDICQRGTSLTIQCQVDSQVTMMFWYRQQPGQSLTLIATANQGSEATYESGFVIDKFPISRPNLTFSTLTVSNMSPEDSSIYLCSVEDQIRGTVPYFGPGTRLLVL.